This T cell receptor (beta chain) was sequenced during a study of cytomegalovirus exposure and HLA in healthy donors. As to this clone: Its specificity is unknown.

Vbeta (60) and Jbeta (13) primers were used in the PCR. TCRdb keeps only in-frame clones here, not all; method: immunoSEQ multiplex PCR. The sample data list 100,000 to 150,000 clones. The V gene end was trimmed by 1 base and the J gene end by 3 bases; junction bases not matched to a gene: 8. The CDR3 has 18 residues. The germline CDR1 and CDR2 sequences are KGHSH and LQKENI. Study observations and caveats: In a later analysis, HLA-C alleles had the fewest associated TCRs, DRB1 alleles the most.

The sample consisted of PBMCs. This clonotype was obtained from a woman aged 40 to 55 in good health and CMV-seronegative. V gene TRBV18 combines with J gene TRBJ2-3; 12 positions match TRBD2. CDR3 coding DNA: TGTGCCAGCTCACCACTATGGACTAGCGGGGTAGTAACAGATACGCAGTATTTT. Translated, it gives CASSPLWTSGVVTDTQYF.